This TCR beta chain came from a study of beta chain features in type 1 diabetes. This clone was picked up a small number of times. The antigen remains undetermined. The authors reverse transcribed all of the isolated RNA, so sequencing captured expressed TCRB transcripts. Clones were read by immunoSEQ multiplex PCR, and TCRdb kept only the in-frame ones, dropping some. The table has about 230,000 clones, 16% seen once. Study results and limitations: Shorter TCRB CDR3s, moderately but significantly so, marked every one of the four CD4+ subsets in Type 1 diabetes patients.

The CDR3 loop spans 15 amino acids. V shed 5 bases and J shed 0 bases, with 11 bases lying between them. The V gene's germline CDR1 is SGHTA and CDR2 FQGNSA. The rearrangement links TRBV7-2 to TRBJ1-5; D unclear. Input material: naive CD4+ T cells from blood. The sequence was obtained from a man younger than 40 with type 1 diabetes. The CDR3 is CASSPLANSNQPQHF. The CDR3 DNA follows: TGTGCCAGCAGCCCACTAGCGAATAGCAATCAGCCCCAGCATTTT.